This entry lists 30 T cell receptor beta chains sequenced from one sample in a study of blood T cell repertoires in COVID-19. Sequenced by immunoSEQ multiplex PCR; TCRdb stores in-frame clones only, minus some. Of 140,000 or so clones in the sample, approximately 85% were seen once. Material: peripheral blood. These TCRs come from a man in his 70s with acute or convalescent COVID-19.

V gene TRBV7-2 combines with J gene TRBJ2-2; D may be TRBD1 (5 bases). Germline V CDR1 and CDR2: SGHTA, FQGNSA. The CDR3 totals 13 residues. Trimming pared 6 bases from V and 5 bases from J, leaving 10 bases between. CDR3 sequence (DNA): TGTGCCAGCAGGAAGACAGTAACCGGGGAGCTGTTTTTT. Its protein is CASRKTVTGELFF.

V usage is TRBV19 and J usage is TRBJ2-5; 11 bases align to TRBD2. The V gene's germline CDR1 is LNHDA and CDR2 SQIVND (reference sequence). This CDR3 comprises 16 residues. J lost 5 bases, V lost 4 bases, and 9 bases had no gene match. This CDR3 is CASSTRLAGTRETQYF. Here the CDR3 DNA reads TGTGCCAGTAGTACCCGACTAGCGGGAACGAGGGAGACCCAGTACTTC.

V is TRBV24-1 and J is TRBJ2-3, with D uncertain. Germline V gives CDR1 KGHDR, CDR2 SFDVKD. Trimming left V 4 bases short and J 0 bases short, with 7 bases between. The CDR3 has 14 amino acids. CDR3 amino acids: CATSERASTDTQYF. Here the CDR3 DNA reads TGTGCCACCAGTGAAAGAGCGAGCACAGATACGCAGTATTTT.

CDR3 DNA: TGCGCCAGCAGTCCGGGACAGGGCACAGATACGCAGTATTTT. This translates into CASSPGQGTDTQYF. The genes are TRBV10-1 and TRBJ2-3; 8 nucleotides line up with TRBD1. Trimming took 5 bases from V and 1 from J; bases not matched to a gene: 2. From germline, CDR1 is WNHNN and CDR2 SYGVQD (reference sequence). The CDR3 covers 14 residues.

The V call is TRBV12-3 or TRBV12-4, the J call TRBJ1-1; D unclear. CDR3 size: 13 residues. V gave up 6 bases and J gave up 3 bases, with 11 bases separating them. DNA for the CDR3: TGTGCCAGCAGCCGGGATACAGACACTGAAGCTTTCTTT. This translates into CASSRDTDTEAFF.

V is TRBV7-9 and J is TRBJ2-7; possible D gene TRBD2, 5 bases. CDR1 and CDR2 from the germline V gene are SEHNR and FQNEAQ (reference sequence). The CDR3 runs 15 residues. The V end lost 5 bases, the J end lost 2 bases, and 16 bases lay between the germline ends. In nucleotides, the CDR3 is TGTGCCAGCAGCCCGGTCGGAGCGGTAACCTACGAGCAGTACTTC. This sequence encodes CASSPVGAVTYEQYF.

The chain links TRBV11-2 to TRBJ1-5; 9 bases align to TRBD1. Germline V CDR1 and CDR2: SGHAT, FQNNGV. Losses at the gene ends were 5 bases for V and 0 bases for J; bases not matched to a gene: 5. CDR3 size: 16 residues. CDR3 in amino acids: CASSPGTGFSNQPQHF. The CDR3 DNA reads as TGTGCCAGCAGCCCTGGGACAGGGTTTAGCAATCAGCCCCAGCATTTT.

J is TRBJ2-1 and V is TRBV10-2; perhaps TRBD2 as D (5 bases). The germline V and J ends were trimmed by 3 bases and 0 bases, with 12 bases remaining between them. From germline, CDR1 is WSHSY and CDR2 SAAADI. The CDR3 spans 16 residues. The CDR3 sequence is CASSDRGSSSYNEQFF. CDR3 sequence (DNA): TGCGCCAGCAGTGACCGGGGATCCAGCTCCTACAATGAGCAGTTCTTC.

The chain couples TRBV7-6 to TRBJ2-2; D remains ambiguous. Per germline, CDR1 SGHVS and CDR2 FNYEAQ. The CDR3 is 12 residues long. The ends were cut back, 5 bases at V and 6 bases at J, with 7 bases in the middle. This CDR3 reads CASSHGSGELFF. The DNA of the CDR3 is TGTGCCAGCAGCCATGGCTCCGGGGAGCTGTTTTTT.

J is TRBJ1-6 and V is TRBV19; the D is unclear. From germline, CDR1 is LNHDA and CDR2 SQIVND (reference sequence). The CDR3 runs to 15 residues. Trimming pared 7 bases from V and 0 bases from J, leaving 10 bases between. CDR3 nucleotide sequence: TGTGCCAGTACCTACAGTCGCTCCTATAATTCACCCCTCCACTTT. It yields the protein CASTYSRSYNSPLHF.

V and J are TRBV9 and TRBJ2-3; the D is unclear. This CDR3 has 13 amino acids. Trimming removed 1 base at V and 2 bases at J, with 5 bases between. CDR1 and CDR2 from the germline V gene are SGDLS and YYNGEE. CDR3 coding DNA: TGTGCCAGCAGCGTAAGCTCCACAGATACGCAGTATTTT. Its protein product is CASSVSSTDTQYF.

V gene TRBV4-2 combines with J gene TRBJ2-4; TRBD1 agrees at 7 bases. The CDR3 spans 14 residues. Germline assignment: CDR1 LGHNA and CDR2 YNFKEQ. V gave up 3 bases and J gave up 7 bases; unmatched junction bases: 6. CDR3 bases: TGTGCCAGCAGCCAGCCACAGGGGACGAACATTCAGTACTTC. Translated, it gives CASSQPQGTNIQYF.

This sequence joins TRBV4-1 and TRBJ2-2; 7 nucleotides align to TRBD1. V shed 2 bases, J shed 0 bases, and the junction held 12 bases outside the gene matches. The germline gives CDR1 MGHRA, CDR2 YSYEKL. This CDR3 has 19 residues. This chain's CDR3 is CASSQIGLQGPANTGELFF. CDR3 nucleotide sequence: TGCGCCAGCAGCCAAATCGGATTACAGGGGCCCGCGAACACCGGGGAGCTGTTTTTT.

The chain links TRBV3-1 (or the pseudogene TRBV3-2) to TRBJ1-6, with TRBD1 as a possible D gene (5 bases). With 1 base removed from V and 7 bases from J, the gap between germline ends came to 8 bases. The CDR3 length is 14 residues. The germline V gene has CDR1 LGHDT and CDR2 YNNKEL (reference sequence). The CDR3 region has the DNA TGTGCCAGCAGCCAAGTCAGGGAAAATTCACCCCTCCACTTT. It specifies CASSQVRENSPLHF.

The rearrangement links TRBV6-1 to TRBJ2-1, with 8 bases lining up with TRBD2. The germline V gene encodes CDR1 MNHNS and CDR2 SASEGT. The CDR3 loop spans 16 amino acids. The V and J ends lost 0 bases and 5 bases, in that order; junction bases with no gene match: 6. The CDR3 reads CASSEAGLALDNEQFF. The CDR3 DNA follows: TGTGCCAGCAGTGAAGCCGGACTAGCCCTAGACAATGAGCAGTTCTTC.

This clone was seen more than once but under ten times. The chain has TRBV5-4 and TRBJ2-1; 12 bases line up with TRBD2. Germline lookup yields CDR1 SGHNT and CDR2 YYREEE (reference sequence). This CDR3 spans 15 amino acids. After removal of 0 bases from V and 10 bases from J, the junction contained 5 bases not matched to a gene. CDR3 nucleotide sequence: TGTGCCAGCAGCTTGGGACTAGCGGGAGTAGGGGAGCAGTTCTTC. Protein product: CASSLGLAGVGEQFF.

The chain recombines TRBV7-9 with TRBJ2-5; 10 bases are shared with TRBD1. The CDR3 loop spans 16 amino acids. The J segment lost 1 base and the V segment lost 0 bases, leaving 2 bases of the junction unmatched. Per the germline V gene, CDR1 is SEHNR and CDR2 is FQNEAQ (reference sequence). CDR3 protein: CASSLARTGGQETQYF. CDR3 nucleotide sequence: TGTGCCAGCAGCTTAGCGCGGACAGGGGGCCAAGAGACCCAGTACTTC. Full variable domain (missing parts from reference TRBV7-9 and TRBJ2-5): DTGVSQNPRHKITKRGQNVTFRCDPISEHNRLYWYRQTLGQGPEFLTYFQNEAQLEKSRLLSDRFSAERPKGSFSTLEIQRTEQGDSAMYLCASSLARTGGQETQYFGPGTRLLVL.

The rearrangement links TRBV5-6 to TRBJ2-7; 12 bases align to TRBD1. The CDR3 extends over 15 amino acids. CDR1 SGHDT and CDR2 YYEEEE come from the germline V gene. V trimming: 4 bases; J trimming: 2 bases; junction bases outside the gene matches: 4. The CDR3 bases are TGTGCCAGCAGCGCGGGACAGGGGGCCGCCTACGAGCAGTACTTC. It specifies CASSAGQGAAYEQYF. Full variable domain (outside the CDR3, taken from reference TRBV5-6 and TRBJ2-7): DAGVTQSPTHLIKTRGQQVTLRCSPKSGHDTVSWYQQALGQGPQFIFQYYEEEERQRGNFPDRFSGHQFPNYSSELNVNALLLGDSALYLCASSAGQGAAYEQYFGPGTRLTVT.

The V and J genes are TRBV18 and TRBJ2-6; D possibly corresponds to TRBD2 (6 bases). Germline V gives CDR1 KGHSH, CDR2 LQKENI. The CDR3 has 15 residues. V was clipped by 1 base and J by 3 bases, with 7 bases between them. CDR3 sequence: CASSPRRDGANVLTF. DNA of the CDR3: TGTGCCAGCTCACCACGGAGGGATGGGGCCAACGTCCTGACTTTC.

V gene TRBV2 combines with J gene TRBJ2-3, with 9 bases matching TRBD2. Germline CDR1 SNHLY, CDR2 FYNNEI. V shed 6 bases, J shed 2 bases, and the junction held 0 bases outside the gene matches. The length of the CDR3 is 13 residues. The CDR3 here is CASRGLATDTQYF. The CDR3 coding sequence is TGTGCCAGCAGGGGACTAGCCACAGATACGCAGTATTTT. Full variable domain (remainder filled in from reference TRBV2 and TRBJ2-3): EPEVTQTPSHQVTQMGQEVILRCVPISNHLYFYWYRQILGQKVEFLVSFYNNEISEKSEIFDDQFSVERPDGSNFTLKIRSTKLEDSAMYFCASRGLATDTQYFGPGTRLTVL.

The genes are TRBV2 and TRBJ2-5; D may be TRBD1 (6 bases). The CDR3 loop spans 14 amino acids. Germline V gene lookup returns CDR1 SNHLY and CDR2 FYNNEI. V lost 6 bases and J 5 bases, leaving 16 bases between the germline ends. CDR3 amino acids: CASSKQGLRETQYF. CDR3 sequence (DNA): TGTGCCAGCAGCAAACAGGGTCTGCGGGAGACCCAGTACTTC.

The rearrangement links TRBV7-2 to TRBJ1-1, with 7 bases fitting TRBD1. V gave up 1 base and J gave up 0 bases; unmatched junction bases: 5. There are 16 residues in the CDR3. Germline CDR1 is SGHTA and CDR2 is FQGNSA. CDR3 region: CASSLVGTEMNTEAFF. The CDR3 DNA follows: TGTGCCAGCAGCTTAGTGGGGACAGAAATGAACACTGAAGCTTTCTTT.

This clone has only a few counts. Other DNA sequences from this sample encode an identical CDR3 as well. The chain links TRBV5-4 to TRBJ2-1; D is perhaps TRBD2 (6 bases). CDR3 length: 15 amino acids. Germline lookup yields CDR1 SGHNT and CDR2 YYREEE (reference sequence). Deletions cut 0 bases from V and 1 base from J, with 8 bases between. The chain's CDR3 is CASSLDSGSYNEQFF. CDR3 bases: TGTGCCAGCAGCTTGGATAGCGGTTCCTACAATGAGCAGTTCTTC.

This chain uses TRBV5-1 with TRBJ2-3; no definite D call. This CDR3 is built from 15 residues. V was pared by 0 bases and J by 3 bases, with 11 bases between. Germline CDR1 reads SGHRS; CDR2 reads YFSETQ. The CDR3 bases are TGCGCCAGCAGCTTGGAGAGCGCCCCTACAGATACGCAGTATTTT. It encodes CASSLESAPTDTQYF. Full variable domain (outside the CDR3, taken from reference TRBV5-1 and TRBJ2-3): KAGVTQTPRYLIKTRGQQVTLSCSPISGHRSVSWYQQTPGQGLQFLFEYFSETQRNKGNFPGRFSGRQFSNSRSEMNVSTLELGDSALYLCASSLESAPTDTQYFGPGTRLTVL.

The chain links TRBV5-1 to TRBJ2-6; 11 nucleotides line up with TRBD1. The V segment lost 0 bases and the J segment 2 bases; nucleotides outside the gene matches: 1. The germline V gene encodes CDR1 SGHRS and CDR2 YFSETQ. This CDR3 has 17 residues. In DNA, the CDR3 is TGCGCCAGCAGCTTGGAGGGACAGGGGGCTGGGGCCAACGTCCTGACTTTC. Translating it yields CASSLEGQGAGANVLTF. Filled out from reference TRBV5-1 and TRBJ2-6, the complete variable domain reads KAGVTQTPRYLIKTRGQQVTLSCSPISGHRSVSWYQQTPGQGLQFLFEYFSETQRNKGNFPGRFSGRQFSNSRSEMNVSTLELGDSALYLCASSLEGQGAGANVLTFGAGSRLTVL.

Written as DNA, the CDR3 is TGTGCCAGCAGTTACCTACCCCCTGAAGCTTTCTTT. Translation gives CASSYLPPEAFF. V gene TRBV6-5 combines with J gene TRBJ1-1, with D unclear. Between the trimmed V and J ends, which lost 2 bases and 6 bases, there was a span of 7 bases. CDR1 and CDR2 (germline): MNHEY, SVGAGI. The CDR3 loop spans 12 amino acids.

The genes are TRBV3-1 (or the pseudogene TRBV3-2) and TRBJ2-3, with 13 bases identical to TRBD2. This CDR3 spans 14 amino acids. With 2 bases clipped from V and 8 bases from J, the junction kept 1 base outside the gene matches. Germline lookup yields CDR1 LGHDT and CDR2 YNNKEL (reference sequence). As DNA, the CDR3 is TGTGCCAGCAGCCAAACTAGCGGGGGGGCTACGCAGTATTTT. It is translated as CASSQTSGGATQYF.

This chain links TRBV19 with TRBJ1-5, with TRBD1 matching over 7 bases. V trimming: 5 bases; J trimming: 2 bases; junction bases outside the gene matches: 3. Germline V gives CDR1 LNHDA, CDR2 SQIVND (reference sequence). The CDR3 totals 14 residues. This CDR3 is CASSATGGNQPQHF. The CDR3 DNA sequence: TGTGCCAGTAGTGCAACAGGGGGCAATCAGCCCCAGCATTTT.

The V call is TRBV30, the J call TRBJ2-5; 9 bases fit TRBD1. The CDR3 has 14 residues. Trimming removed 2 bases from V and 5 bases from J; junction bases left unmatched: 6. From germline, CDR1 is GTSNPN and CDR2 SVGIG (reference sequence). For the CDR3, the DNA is TGTGCCTGGAGTTTCGGGACAGGGAAGGAGACCCAGTACTTC. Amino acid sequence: CAWSFGTGKETQYF.

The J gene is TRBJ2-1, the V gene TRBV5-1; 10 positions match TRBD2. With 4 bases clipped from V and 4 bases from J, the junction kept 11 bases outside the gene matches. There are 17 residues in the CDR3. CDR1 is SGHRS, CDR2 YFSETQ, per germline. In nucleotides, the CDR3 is TGCGCCAGCAGCATCTTAGCGGGAGGAAGGGATTACAATGAGCAGTTCTTC. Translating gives CASSILAGGRDYNEQFF.